What follows are 28 T cell receptor beta chains derived from one specimen sequenced in a study of T cell responses to AZD1222 COVID-19 vaccine. TCRdb's table, derived via immunoSEQ multiplex PCR, lists solely in-frame clones and lacks some. The sample lists 140,000 or so clones, 92% occurring once. This material consisted of peripheral blood, taken 28 days after the second AZD1222 dose. These receptors were taken from an adult who received the AZD1222 COVID-19 vaccine.

The chain combines TRBV29-1 with TRBJ1-5; the D is unclear. The CDR3 contains 12 residues. Germline CDR1 and CDR2: SQVTM and ANQGSEA. Trimming shortened V by 4 bases and J by 0 bases, and 4 bases separated the two germline ends. CDR3 region: CSVGSSNQPQHF. The CDR3 region has the DNA TGCAGCGTTGGGAGTAGCAATCAGCCCCAGCATTTT.

This chain connects TRBV6-5 to TRBJ1-6; D ambiguous. This CDR3 region has 15 residues. V lost 6 bases, J lost 9 bases, and 18 bases lay in between. Germline V gene data show CDR1 as MNHEY and CDR2 as SVGAGI. Here the CDR3 reads CASRVGQMSGSPLHF. In DNA, the CDR3 is TGTGCCAGCAGGGTCGGCCAAATGTCGGGTTCACCCCTCCACTTT.

V is TRBV19 and J is TRBJ2-7; the match to TRBD1 covers 7 bases. Germline V gene data show CDR1 as LNHDA and CDR2 as SQIVND (reference sequence). Trimming removed 6 bases from V and 6 bases from J; junction bases left unmatched: 11. The CDR3 has 14 residues. The CDR3 region is CASRRTGLGSEQYF. DNA for the CDR3: TGTGCCAGTAGACGGACAGGATTAGGCTCCGAGCAGTACTTC.

The CDR3 DNA sequence: TGCAGTGCTAGTAGTGACATTGGAGCTTTCTTT. Its protein product is CSASSDIGAFF. The chain links TRBV20-1 to TRBJ1-1; D is unclear. Trimming removed 3 bases at V and 10 bases at J, with 12 bases between. This CDR3 spans 11 amino acids. From germline, CDR1 is DFQATT and CDR2 SNEGSKA (reference sequence).

This chain joins TRBV19 and TRBJ2-7; D unresolved. The V end lost 2 bases, the J end lost 4 bases, and 9 bases lay between the germline ends. Germline V gene sequence: CDR1 LNHDA, CDR2 SQIVND (reference sequence). The CDR3 totals 13 residues. CDR3 loop: CASSITPPYEQYF. For the CDR3, the DNA is TGTGCCAGTAGTATAACCCCCCCGTACGAGCAGTACTTC.

This chain links TRBV27 with TRBJ1-2; no firm D call. The CDR3 covers 15 residues. The germline CDR1 and CDR2 sequences are MNHEY and SMNVEV (reference sequence). Between the trimmed V and J ends, which lost 5 bases and 8 bases, there was a span of 21 bases. The CDR3 spells CASSISGQGKWGYTF. CDR3 coding DNA: TGTGCCAGCAGTATCTCCGGCCAAGGAAAATGGGGCTACACCTTC.

This chain connects TRBV4-3 to TRBJ2-7; TRBD2 is a possible D gene (5 bases). V lost 0 bases and J 4 bases, leaving 7 bases between the germline ends. The CDR3 covers 13 residues. Germline-derived CDR1 and CDR2 are LGHNA and YSLEER. The CDR3 nucleotides read TGCGCCAGCAGCCAAGATGGCGGGTACGAGCAGTACTTC. Translating gives CASSQDGGYEQYF.

The V call is TRBV18, the J call TRBJ2-3, with D hard to call. The CDR3 contains 15 residues. Trimming removed 2 bases from V and 0 bases from J, with 9 bases in between. Germline V gene lookup returns CDR1 KGHSH and CDR2 LQKENI. The DNA for the CDR3 is TGTGCCAGCTCACCAGTTGGGGAAAGCACAGATACGCAGTATTTT. Its protein is CASSPVGESTDTQYF.

The chain recombines TRBV19 with TRBJ2-1; D is uncertain. Per the germline V gene, CDR1 is LNHDA and CDR2 is SQIVND (reference sequence). There are 12 residues in the CDR3. The V end lost 2 bases, the J end lost 8 bases, and 7 bases lay between the germline ends. The CDR3 region has the DNA TGTGCCAGTAGTATATCCCCCCATGAGCAGTTCTTC. Its translation is CASSISPHEQFF.

This clone appeared once. This sequence joins TRBV5-1 and TRBJ2-1; no reliable D call. Trimming stripped 0 bases from V and 8 bases from J, with 6 bases between. Per the germline V gene, CDR1 is SGHRS and CDR2 is YFSETQ. The CDR3 totals 12 residues. This CDR3 is CASSLGTHEQFF. In nucleotides, the CDR3 is TGCGCCAGCAGCTTGGGTACCCATGAGCAGTTCTTC.

The chain carries TRBV27 and TRBJ1-5; unclear D gene. CDR1 and CDR2 from the germline V gene are MNHEY and SMNVEV (reference sequence). The ends were cut back, 5 bases at V and 4 bases at J, with 12 bases in the middle. The CDR3 covers 14 residues. The CDR3, as DNA: TGTGCCAGCAGTATCGACACCGGGAATCAGCCCCAGCATTTT. Translating gives CASSIDTGNQPQHF.

The J gene is TRBJ1-6, the V gene TRBV9; D is undetermined. Trimming cost V 0 bases and J 9 bases, with 10 bases left between them. CDR1 is SGDLS, CDR2 YYNGEE, per germline. This CDR3 is 14 amino acids long. CDR3 sequence (DNA): TGTGCCAGCAGCGTAGAAGGAGGGTTTTCACCCCTCCACTTT. Translation gives CASSVEGGFSPLHF.

This clone was seen just once. The chain is built from TRBV7-2 and TRBJ2-5; tentatively, D is TRBD1 or TRBD2 (5 bases each). The V end lost 5 bases, the J end lost 3 bases, and 16 bases lay between the germline ends. Germline V gene sequence: CDR1 SGHTA, CDR2 FQGNSA. The CDR3 is 15 amino acids. The CDR3: CASSAGGWGKETQYF. The DNA of the CDR3 is TGTGCCAGCAGCGCAGGCGGTTGGGGGAAAGAGACCCAGTACTTC.

V and J are TRBV5-1 and TRBJ2-7, with 8 positions matching TRBD1. The CDR3 contains 14 residues. The germline CDR1 and CDR2 sequences are SGHRS and YFSETQ. V dropped 4 bases and J dropped 2; count of bases not matched to a gene: 5. CDR3 in DNA: TGCGCCAGCAGCGGGGGACAGGCTGCCTACGAGCAGTACTTC. Translating gives CASSGGQAAYEQYF.

The chain is built from TRBV19 and TRBJ1-1; D gene unclear. V gave up 1 base and J gave up 7 bases, with 7 bases separating them. Germline values: CDR1 LNHDA, CDR2 SQIVND (reference sequence). The CDR3 contains 12 residues. CDR3 DNA sequence: TGTGCCAGTAGTATAGCGAATGGTGAAGCTTTCTTT. Translating it yields CASSIANGEAFF. The entire variable domain, with the rest obtained from reference TRBV19 and TRBJ1-1, is as follows: DGGITQSPKYLFRKEGQNVTLSCEQNLNHDAMYWYRQDPGQGLRLIYYSQIVNDFQKGDIAEGYSVSREKKESFPLTVTSAQKNPTAFYLCASSIANGEAFFGQGTRLTVV.

The chain couples TRBV19 to TRBJ1-1, with TRBD1 as a possible D gene (5 bases). The CDR3 sequence is 15 residues long. V gave up 7 bases and J gave up 11 bases, with 26 bases separating them. CDR1 LNHDA and CDR2 SQIVND come from the germline V gene (reference sequence). This chain's CDR3 is CASTYRTPTKVGAFF. The CDR3 nucleotides are TGTGCCAGTACGTACAGGACACCTACTAAAGTCGGCGCTTTCTTT. The variable domain in full, with the rest retrieved from reference TRBV19 and TRBJ1-1, is DGGITQSPKYLFRKEGQNVTLSCEQNLNHDAMYWYRQDPGQGLRLIYYSQIVNDFQKGDIAEGYSVSREKKESFPLTVTSAQKNPTAFYLCASTYRTPTKVGAFFGQGTRLTVV.

The rearrangement links TRBV11-2 to TRBJ2-7, with D uncertain. CDR1 and CDR2 (germline): SGHAT, FQNNGV. This CDR3 is 15 amino acids long. Trimming removed 5 bases at V and 0 bases at J, with 14 bases between. The CDR3 region is CASSPSQRSSYEQYF. CDR3 nucleotide sequence: TGTGCCAGCAGCCCTTCTCAGAGGTCCTCCTACGAGCAGTACTTC.

The chain joins TRBV7-9 to TRBJ2-2; D perhaps matches TRBD2 (5 bases). The CDR3 length is 16 residues. Trimming cost V 5 bases and J 0 bases, with 13 bases left between them. CDR1 and CDR2 from the germline V gene are SEHNR and FQNEAQ (reference sequence). CDR3 in DNA: TGTGCCAGCAGCCCCCGTGGGGAGACGAACACCGGGGAGCTGTTTTTT. This encodes CASSPRGETNTGELFF.

The chain is built from TRBV3-1 (or the pseudogene TRBV3-2) and TRBJ1-2; D is unresolved. CDR3 length: 14 amino acids. The V end was cut by 0 bases, the J end by 8 bases, with 13 bases between. Germline V lookup: CDR1 LGHDT, CDR2 YNNKEL (reference sequence). In DNA, the CDR3 is TGTGCCAGCAGCCAAGATATACTAGGCGGAGGCTACACCTTC. Encoded protein: CASSQDILGGGYTF.

The J gene is TRBJ1-5, the V gene TRBV4-1; D is unresolved. Trimming pared 4 bases from V and 3 bases from J, leaving 10 bases between. Germline V gene data show CDR1 as MGHRA and CDR2 as YSYEKL. CDR3 size: 14 residues. The CDR3 protein is CASSREPINQPQHF. CDR3 bases: TGCGCCAGCAGCCGAGAGCCAATCAATCAGCCCCAGCATTTT.

The genes are TRBV3-1 (or the pseudogene TRBV3-2) and TRBJ2-1, with D hard to call. V was clipped by 4 bases and J by 6 bases, with 7 bases between them. The CDR3 runs 12 residues. The germline V gene encodes CDR1 LGHDT and CDR2 YNNKEL (reference sequence). The CDR3 nucleotides read TGTGCCAGCAGCCCCGGACCCAATGAGCAGTTCTTC. Its protein is CASSPGPNEQFF.

The genes are TRBV15 and TRBJ1-2; a possible D gene is TRBD1 (5 bases). The CDR3 is 17 amino acids. CDR1 and CDR2 from the germline V gene are LNHNV and YYDKDF (reference sequence). Trimming took off 1 base at V and 6 bases at J, with 21 bases between the two ends. The CDR3 sequence: CATSRGRVFEGSNGYTF. CDR3 bases: TGTGCCACCAGCAGAGGTCGGGTGTTCGAGGGGTCTAATGGCTACACCTTC.

The rearrangement uses TRBV3-1 (or the pseudogene TRBV3-2) and TRBJ2-3; D not resolved. CDR1 LGHDT and CDR2 YNNKEL come from the germline V gene (reference sequence). Trimming left V 1 base short and J 2 bases short, with 25 bases between. The CDR3 is made up of 20 amino acids. Here the CDR3 reads CASSQGKESAPRKLTDTQYF. The CDR3 nucleotides read TGTGCCAGCAGCCAAGGAAAGGAGTCCGCCCCGAGGAAACTCACAGATACGCAGTATTTT.

V gene TRBV4-3 combines with J gene TRBJ1-2, with no clear D. The CDR3 runs 17 residues. Germline lookup yields CDR1 LGHNA and CDR2 YSLEER. V lost 0 bases, J lost 1 base, and 15 bases lay in between. The CDR3 DNA is TGCGCCAGCAGCCAAGACGCCCTCGTATCCTTTAACTATGGCTACACCTTC. Its protein product is CASSQDALVSFNYGYTF.

This clone is a singleton in its sample. The rearrangement links TRBV6-1 to TRBJ1-6; a weak D match, TRBD1 (5 bases). Trimming pared 3 bases from V and 4 bases from J, leaving 7 bases between. The V gene's germline CDR1 is MNHNS and CDR2 SASEGT. The CDR3 consists of 14 residues. The CDR3 DNA reads as TGTGCCAGCAGTGACCAGGGTTATAATTCACCCCTCCACTTT. This codes for CASSDQGYNSPLHF.

The V and J genes are TRBV24-1 and TRBJ2-2; 7 bases agree with TRBD1. The CDR3 loop spans 16 amino acids. V shed 2 bases and J 5 bases; nucleotides not matched to a gene: 7. Germline loops: CDR1 KGHDR, CDR2 SFDVKD. The CDR3 sequence: CATSDYRGFGTGELFF. The CDR3, as DNA: TGTGCCACCAGTGATTACAGGGGTTTTGGGACCGGGGAGCTGTTTTTT.

The table lists this clone with a few counts. CDR3 bases: TGCGCCAGCAGCCAAGAGTCAGGGGGCTCCTACAATGAGCAGTTCTTC. Protein: CASSQESGGSYNEQFF. This chain connects TRBV4-1 to TRBJ2-1; 7 bases align to TRBD1. This CDR3 is 16 amino acids long. Germline V CDR1 and CDR2: MGHRA, YSYEKL. The V and J ends lost 0 bases and 0 bases, in that order; junction bases with no gene match: 2.

The V call is TRBV6-5, the J call TRBJ2-2; 7 nucleotides match TRBD2. The CDR3 has 14 amino acids. Germline V CDR1 and CDR2: MNHEY, SVGAGI. Unmatched junction bases numbered 7, after V lost 7 bases and J lost 5 bases. The CDR3: CASKRDAVTGELFF. The CDR3 DNA follows: TGTGCCAGCAAGCGGGACGCCGTAACCGGGGAGCTGTTTTTT.